One and the same sample provided the 32 T cell receptor beta chains below, sequenced in a study of blood T cell repertoires in COVID-19. Produced via immunoSEQ multiplex PCR; TCRdb's table is partial and in-frame only. Found here are about 210,000 clones, more than 70% of them singletons; the top ten hold 5% to 7%. Sequences were obtained from PBMCs or T cells enriched from blood (not recorded which). These receptors were taken from a man aged 40-49 years with acute COVID-19.

The rearrangement uses TRBV7-9 and TRBJ1-2; 10 bases agree with TRBD1. Germline trimming cut 3 bases from V and 8 bases from J; bases unmatched to any gene: 9. Germline CDR1 SEHNR, CDR2 FQNEAQ (reference sequence). The CDR3 length is 15 residues. This chain's CDR3 is CASSLDRGDVYGYTF. In nucleotides, the CDR3 is TGTGCCAGCAGCTTGGACAGGGGGGATGTTTACGGCTACACCTTC. Supplemented by reference TRBV7-9 and TRBJ1-2, the full variable domain reads DTGVSQNPRHKITKRGQNVTFRCDPISEHNRLYWYRQTLGQGPEFLTYFQNEAQLEKSRLLSDRFSAERPKGSFSTLEIQRTEQGDSAMYLCASSLDRGDVYGYTFGSGTRLTVV.

This clone showed up just a few times. The V and J genes are TRBV7-8 and TRBJ2-7, with 11 bases lining up with TRBD2. The CDR3 is 16 residues long. Trimming took 3 bases from V and 3 from J; bases not matched to a gene: 7. CDR1 SGHVS and CDR2 FQNEAQ come from the germline V gene. The CDR3 coding sequence is TGTGCCAGCAGCTTCGGACTAGCGGGTAACCTCTACGAGCAGTACTTC. It is translated as CASSFGLAGNLYEQYF. Drawing the rest from reference TRBV7-8 and TRBJ2-7, the complete variable domain is GAGVSQSPRYKVAKRGQDVALRCDPISGHVSLFWYQQALGQGPEFLTYFQNEAQLDKSGLPSDRFFAERPEGSVSTLKIQRTQQEDSAVYLCASSFGLAGNLYEQYFGPGTRLTVT.

J is TRBJ2-7 and V is TRBV7-3; 8 bases line up with TRBD2. Unmatched junction bases numbered 9, after V lost 1 base and J lost 7 bases. The CDR3 loop spans 15 amino acids. Germline lookup yields CDR1 SGHTA and CDR2 FQGTGA. The CDR3 sequence: CASSLNSAGEREQYF. CDR3 in DNA: TGTGCCAGCAGCTTAAACTCAGCGGGAGAAAGGGAGCAGTACTTC.

This rearrangement joins TRBV28 to TRBJ2-3, with TRBD1 identical over 7 bases. Trimming cost V 6 bases and J 5 bases; bases outside gene matches: 8. The CDR3 length is 14 residues. Germline CDR1 is MDHEN and CDR2 is SYDVKM. In DNA, the CDR3 is TGTGCCAGCAGCCGACAGGGAAGTAAAGATACGCAGTATTTT. This encodes CASSRQGSKDTQYF.

The gene calls are TRBV5-6 and TRBJ2-3, with 8 positions matching TRBD1. V shed 4 bases, J shed 2 bases, and the junction held 6 bases outside the gene matches. There are 15 residues in the CDR3. Germline loops: CDR1 SGHDT, CDR2 YYEEEE. The CDR3 region has the DNA TGTGCCAGCAGCACCGGACAGGGACCCACAGATACGCAGTATTTT. Its protein is CASSTGQGPTDTQYF.

The J gene is TRBJ1-1, the V gene TRBV19; D gene unclear. The CDR3 sequence is 13 residues long. Trimming cost V 1 base and J 6 bases, with 9 bases left between them. Germline V lookup: CDR1 LNHDA, CDR2 SQIVND (reference sequence). For the CDR3, the DNA is TGTGCCAGTAGTATAGGGCGGCGGTCTGAAGCTTTCTTT. Its translation: CASSIGRRSEAFF.

The V call is TRBV21-1, the J call TRBJ1-2; the D call TRBD1 from the table was never checked on the DNA. TRBV21-1 is an annotated pseudogene. The length of the CDR3 is 14 residues. The DNA for the CDR3 is TGTGCCAGCAGCGCAGACAGGGTGTACTATGGCTACACCTTC. Amino acid sequence: CASSADRVYYGYTF.

The J gene is TRBJ2-2, the V gene TRBV7-9; 13 bases align to TRBD2. CDR1 is SEHNR, CDR2 FQNEAQ, per germline (reference sequence). The CDR3 length is 17 residues. The junction had 8 bases not matched to a gene; V was cut back by 5 bases and J by 5 bases. CDR3 in DNA: TGTGCCAGCAGCGGACTAGCGGGGGATCGATGGACCGGGGAGCTGTTTTTT. Translating gives CASSGLAGDRWTGELFF.

The chain carries TRBV6-1 and TRBJ1-4, with TRBD1 matching over 9 bases. V dropped 3 bases and J dropped 8; count of bases not matched to a gene: 4. CDR1 MNHNS and CDR2 SASEGT come from the germline V gene. The CDR3 has 14 residues. In DNA, the CDR3 is TGTGCCAGCAGTGAGGGACAGGGAGAGGAAAAACTGTTTTTT. Amino acid sequence: CASSEGQGEEKLFF.

The rearrangement joins TRBV4-1 to TRBJ2-4; 8 nucleotides line up with TRBD2. The germline V gene has CDR1 MGHRA and CDR2 YSYEKL. Trimming removed 2 bases from V and 6 bases from J; junction bases left unmatched: 9. The CDR3 consists of 16 residues. This CDR3 reads CASSQRSGGGINIQYF. The DNA for the CDR3 is TGCGCCAGCAGCCAAAGGTCCGGGGGGGGCATAAACATTCAGTACTTC.

This rearrangement joins TRBV28 to TRBJ2-4, with D maybe TRBD2 (6 bases). The germline V gene has CDR1 MDHEN and CDR2 SYDVKM. V lost 2 bases and J 7 bases, leaving 9 bases between the germline ends. This CDR3 has 13 amino acids. The CDR3 sequence: CASSLNGGNIQYF. In DNA, the CDR3 is TGTGCCAGCAGTTTAAACGGAGGGAACATTCAGTACTTC.

The rearrangement joins TRBV13 to TRBJ1-1; 10 bases agree with TRBD1. The CDR3 consists of 18 residues. V lost 5 bases, J lost 1 base, and 13 bases stayed unmatched. The germline V gene has CDR1 PRHDT and CDR2 FYEKMQ (reference sequence). This chain's CDR3 is CASSRTTGTGVWNTEAFF. The CDR3 nucleotides read TGTGCCAGCAGCCGGACAACCGGGACAGGGGTCTGGAACACTGAAGCTTTCTTT.

V gene TRBV28 combines with J gene TRBJ2-7; D may be TRBD2 (5 bases). The germline CDR1 and CDR2 sequences are MDHEN and SYDVKM. V lost 5 bases and J 4 bases, leaving 9 bases between the germline ends. The CDR3 covers 12 residues. The DNA of the CDR3 is TGTGCCAGCAGTCTCGCGGGTTACGAGCAGTACTTC. It encodes CASSLAGYEQYF.

The gene calls are TRBV6-1 and TRBJ2-1; 13 bases are shared with TRBD2. Germline V gives CDR1 MNHNS, CDR2 SASEGT. With V trimmed by 3 bases and J by 9 bases, 5 bases remained unmatched. This CDR3 region has 15 residues. CDR3 sequence: CASSDGTSGIGEQFF. CDR3 DNA: TGTGCCAGCAGTGACGGGACTAGCGGGATAGGTGAGCAGTTCTTC.

J is TRBJ2-3 and V is TRBV30; 8 bases are a match to TRBD2. V shed 3 bases and J 2 bases; nucleotides not matched to a gene: 7. Germline CDR1 is GTSNPN and CDR2 is SVGIG (reference sequence). This CDR3 spans 15 amino acids. CDR3 amino acids: CAWSPGGVITDTQYF. Written as DNA, the CDR3 is TGTGCCTGGAGCCCCGGGGGGGTAATCACAGATACGCAGTATTTT.

The V gene is TRBV28, the J gene TRBJ1-2; TRBD1 aligns across 9 bases. Germline CDR1 and CDR2: MDHEN and SYDVKM. This CDR3 is 15 amino acids long. Trimming at V came to 1 base and at J to 6 bases, leaving 6 bases not matched to a gene. In DNA form, the CDR3 reads TGTGCCAGCAGTTTATCGGGACAGGGTAAGAATGGCTACACCTTC. Translated: CASSLSGQGKNGYTF.

V and J are TRBV6-1 and TRBJ1-2, with TRBD1 identical over 10 bases. CDR1 is MNHNS, CDR2 SASEGT, per germline. This CDR3 is built from 16 residues. Trimming at V came to 4 bases and at J to 5 bases, leaving 10 bases not matched to a gene. CDR3 bases: TGTGCCAGCAGTGGCAGGGGACAGGGGCCAACGTATGGCTACACCTTC. Amino acid sequence: CASSGRGQGPTYGYTF.

The chain couples TRBV3-1 (or the pseudogene TRBV3-2) to TRBJ2-4; maybe TRBD1 (7 bases). V shed 2 bases and J shed 7 bases, with 18 bases lying between them. CDR1 is LGHDT, CDR2 YNNKEL, per germline (reference sequence). This CDR3 has 16 residues. CDR3 residues: CASSQTRRDSRNIQYF. CDR3 DNA: TGTGCCAGCAGCCAAACCCGGCGGGACAGCCGTAACATTCAGTACTTC.

The chain combines TRBV10-3 with TRBJ1-5; D may be TRBD1 (5 bases). V was shortened by 7 bases and J by 9 bases, with 10 bases between the two germline ends. From germline, CDR1 is ENHRY and CDR2 SYGVKD. This CDR3 is built from 11 residues. CDR3 sequence reads: CAITNGGPQHF. As DNA, the CDR3 is TGTGCCATCACCAACGGGGGGCCCCAGCATTTT.

Only a few counts were recorded for this clone. The rearrangement uses TRBV3-1 (or the pseudogene TRBV3-2) and TRBJ2-3; D perhaps matches TRBD1 (5 bases). This CDR3 is 15 amino acids long. Germline V gene sequence: CDR1 LGHDT, CDR2 YNNKEL (reference sequence). V dropped 4 bases and J dropped 4 bases, with 15 bases sitting between them. The CDR3 spells CASSLLQGDADTQYF. CDR3 DNA sequence: TGTGCCAGCAGCCTGCTCCAGGGTGACGCAGATACGCAGTATTTT.

The chain links TRBV19 to TRBJ1-6; tentatively, D is TRBD1 (5 bases). Germline CDR1 reads LNHDA; CDR2 reads SQIVND (reference sequence). This CDR3 comprises 15 residues. Trimming shortened V by 6 bases and J by 7 bases, and 16 bases separated the two germline ends. CDR3 amino acids: CASRVVTGSNSPLHF. CDR3 in DNA: TGTGCCAGTAGGGTCGTAACAGGTTCGAATTCACCCCTCCACTTT.

The CDR3 loop is CASSGLAGVPDTQYF. CDR3 nucleotides: TGTGCCAGCAGTGGGCTAGCGGGAGTCCCAGATACGCAGTATTTT. The chain has TRBV2 and TRBJ2-3; 10 nucleotides match TRBD2. V gave up 4 bases and J gave up 4 bases; unmatched junction bases: 5. Per germline, CDR1 SNHLY and CDR2 FYNNEI. This CDR3 comprises 15 residues.

The chain employs TRBV9 and TRBJ1-3, with 8 bases that match TRBD1. Losses at the gene ends were 0 bases for V and 11 bases for J; bases not matched to a gene: 7. CDR1 is SGDLS, CDR2 YYNGEE, per germline. The CDR3 runs to 14 residues. The CDR3 nucleotides are TGTGCCAGCAGCGTAGAACAGGGGGGAGATGCCATATATTTT. Amino acids: CASSVEQGGDAIYF.

This clone occurred a few times. V usage is TRBV21-1 and J usage is TRBJ2-1; TRBD2, as called in the table, went unchecked against the DNA. TRBV21-1 is shown as a pseudogene. This CDR3 region has 16 residues. CDR3 nucleotides: TGTGCCAGCAGAAAACGGGTGGTAATTTCCTACAATGAGCAGTTCTTC. Translated, it gives CASRKRVVISYNEQFF.

The rearrangement uses TRBV5-1 and TRBJ1-1; D perhaps matches TRBD1 (5 bases). Germline CDR1 reads SGHRS; CDR2 reads YFSETQ. This CDR3 is 14 amino acids long. Trimming took 5 bases from V and 7 from J, leaving 18 bases between them. CDR3 DNA: TGCGCCAGCAGAGGTTTTGCTGACAGTGGTGAAGCTTTCTTT. It translates to CASRGFADSGEAFF. Supplemented by reference TRBV5-1 and TRBJ1-1, the full variable domain reads KAGVTQTPRYLIKTRGQQVTLSCSPISGHRSVSWYQQTPGQGLQFLFEYFSETQRNKGNFPGRFSGRQFSNSRSEMNVSTLELGDSALYLCASRGFADSGEAFFGQGTRLTVV.

The chain links TRBV28 to TRBJ2-3; TRBD2 is a possible D gene (7 bases). Trimming removed 8 bases at V and 5 bases at J, with 14 bases between. In germline, CDR1 is MDHEN, CDR2 SYDVKM. CDR3 size: 13 residues. In nucleotides, the CDR3 is TGTGCCAGCGGGGTGGGGGGGCAAGATACGCAGTATTTT. It translates to CASGVGGQDTQYF.

Details on this clone: Distinct nucleotide sequences in the sample also encode this CDR3. The rearrangement uses TRBV9 and TRBJ2-1, with D unclear. The germline V gene has CDR1 SGDLS and CDR2 YYNGEE. Trimming took 1 base from V and 3 from J, leaving 5 bases between them. CDR3 length: 13 residues. The DNA of the CDR3 is TGTGCCAGCAGCGTAAATAGCTACAATGAGCAGTTCTTC. This sequence encodes CASSVNSYNEQFF.

The rearrangement joins TRBV5-1 to TRBJ2-2; 11 positions match TRBD2. With V trimmed by 5 bases and J by 2 bases, 5 bases remained unmatched. The V gene's germline CDR1 is SGHRS and CDR2 YFSETQ. This CDR3 has 16 residues. CDR3 region: CASSQGTSGNTGELFF. The DNA for the CDR3 is TGCGCCAGCAGTCAAGGGACTAGCGGAAACACCGGGGAGCTGTTTTTT.

On this clone itself: The same CDR3 is also encoded by other DNA sequences in this sample. This sequence joins TRBV19 and TRBJ2-7; 11 nucleotides line up with TRBD1. The germline V gene encodes CDR1 LNHDA and CDR2 SQIVND (reference sequence). V lost 3 bases to trimming and J lost 3 bases; unmatched junction nucleotides: 4. The CDR3 is made up of 15 amino acids. The CDR3 spells CASSISGTGGYEQYF. CDR3 nucleotides: TGTGCCAGTAGTATCAGTGGGACAGGGGGCTACGAGCAGTACTTC.

The V call is TRBV9, the J call TRBJ2-3; 10 nucleotides match TRBD1. CDR3 length equals 16 residues. The ends lost 0 bases at V and 4 bases at J; junction bases unmatched: 5. Germline CDR1 is SGDLS and CDR2 is YYNGEE. CDR3 sequence reads: CASSVGGQGGPDTQYF. CDR3 nucleotides: TGTGCCAGCAGCGTAGGAGGACAGGGGGGACCAGATACGCAGTATTTT.

The chain is built from TRBV18 and TRBJ1-1; D perhaps matches TRBD1 (6 bases). The CDR3 is made up of 15 amino acids. V dropped 4 bases and J dropped 5 bases, with 17 bases sitting between them. CDR1 is KGHSH and CDR2 is LQKENI in the germline V gene. Written as DNA, the CDR3 is TGTGCCAGCTCACGCAGCAGACAGGATCGGACTGAAGCTTTCTTT. This sequence encodes CASSRSRQDRTEAFF.

The V and J genes are TRBV7-6 and TRBJ1-2; 8 bases line up with TRBD1. Looked up from germline, CDR1 is SGHVS and CDR2 is FNYEAQ. The V gene end was trimmed by 5 bases and the J gene end by 8 bases; junction bases not matched to a gene: 7. The length of the CDR3 is 13 residues. CDR3 sequence reads: CASSPDREVGYTF. CDR3 DNA sequence: TGTGCCAGCAGCCCGGACAGGGAAGTGGGCTACACCTTC.